These T cell receptor beta chains were read from a single sample in a study of response to subunit inactivated influenza vaccine. MiXCR was run by TCRdb on the RT-PCR reads, yielding one entry per CDR3 protein. The sample consists of approximately 530,000 distinct CDR3 sequences, approximately 7.2% of them appearing once. Sample: PBMCs from blood, taken around 25 months after vaccination. Receptors were obtained from a man aged 45 to 75 who received an inactivated influenza vaccine. The CDR3 runs from the conserved cysteine through the conserved F or W. The D gene is left open where the match is weak. Some rows mark clone size as missing; the rest say once, few, many or name a class of expanded clone.

CDR3	DNA	D	V	J	size
CASSQTWTSGNNEQFF	TGTGCCAGCAGTCAAACTTGGACTAGCGGGAACAATGAGCAGTTCTTC	TRBD2	TRBV6-2/TRBV6-3	TRBJ2-1	NA
CASSLVASGIYEQYF	TGTGCCAGCAGTTTAGTTGCTAGCGGGATCTACGAGCAGTACTTC	TRBD2	TRBV12-3/TRBV12-4	TRBJ2-7	many
CAISESRRDYGYTF	TGTGCCATCAGTGAGTCGCGCAGGGACTATGGCTACACCTTC	NA	TRBV10-3	TRBJ1-2	few
CASSVRVLSSGNTIYF	TGCGCCAGCAGCGTCAGGGTCTTAAGCTCTGGAAACACCATATATTTT	NA	TRBV5-1	TRBJ1-3	many
CASSARTSGGTDTQYF	TGTGCCAGCAGCGCAAGGACTAGCGGGGGAACAGATACGCAGTATTTT	TRBD2	TRBV2	TRBJ2-3	few
CSARTGGARYGYTF	TGCAGTGCTAGGACAGGGGGCGCGCGGTATGGCTACACCTTC	TRBD1	TRBV20-1	TRBJ1-2	few
CASSLAGQAVTYEQYF	TGTGCCAGCAGCTTGGCCGGCCAGGCCGTAACCTACGAGCAGTACTTC	NA	TRBV5-5	TRBJ2-7	many
CASSEASLADTQYF	TGTGCCAGCAGTGAAGCGAGTCTGGCAGATACGCAGTATTTT	NA	TRBV2	TRBJ2-3	few
CASSPGTDF	TGTGCCAGCAGCCCCGGGACGGATTTT	NA	TRBV7-9	TRBJ2-3	NA
CSARGQGGEKLFF	TGCAGTGCTAGAGGACAGGGAGGTGAAAAACTGTTTTTT	TRBD1	TRBV20-1	TRBJ1-4	NA
CASSLGWDQPQHF	TGTGCCAGCAGCTTAGGCTGGGATCAGCCCCAGCATTTT	NA	TRBV7-2	TRBJ1-5	few
CAISGRERYEQYF	TGTGCCATCAGTGGACGGGAGAGATACGAGCAGTACTTC	NA	TRBV10-3	TRBJ2-7	many
CASSSRGGTFTRPDTQYF	TGTGCCAGCAGTTCCCGTGGCGGGACCTTTACACGGCCAGATACGCAGTATTTT	NA	TRBV12-3/TRBV12-4	TRBJ2-3	few
CAISEQGMGGPYNEQFF	TGTGCCATCAGTGAACAGGGTATGGGAGGCCCCTACAATGAGCAGTTCTTC	NA	TRBV10-3	TRBJ2-1	few
CASSLYGRPEAFF	TGTGCCAGCAGCTTATACGGTCGCCCTGAAGCTTTCTTT	NA	TRBV7-2	TRBJ1-1	many
CASSPNRDLGTYEQYF	TGCGCCAGCAGCCCCAACCGGGACCTGGGGACCTACGAGCAGTACTTC	NA	TRBV4-1	TRBJ2-7	many
CASTLTAGGSTDTQYF	TGTGCCAGCACCCTAACTGCTGGCGGATCCACAGATACGCAGTATTTT	NA	TRBV6-1	TRBJ2-3	few
CASSRRGWVRNEQFF	TGTGCCAGCAGTCGCAGGGGATGGGTGCGCAATGAGCAGTTCTTC	NA	TRBV6-2/TRBV6-3	TRBJ2-1	many
CASTISPVTGVHEQYF	TGTGCCAGCACCATCTCGCCCGTTACAGGGGTCCACGAGCAGTACTTC	TRBD1	TRBV12-3/TRBV12-4	TRBJ2-7	NA
CASSQRTAPNTGELFF	TGCGCCAGCAGCCAGAGGACGGCCCCGAACACCGGGGAGCTGTTTTTT	NA	TRBV5-1	TRBJ2-2	many
CASGLGGVGTDTQYF	TGTGCCAGCGGATTAGGTGGGGTGGGCACAGATACGCAGTATTTT	NA	TRBV27	TRBJ2-3	few
CASSLTSGGNEQFF	TGTGCCAGCAGCTTGACTAGCGGTGGGAATGAGCAGTTCTTC	TRBD2	TRBV12-3/TRBV12-4	TRBJ2-1	many
CASSLKELGLAGVYEQYF	TGTGCCAGCAGCCTAAAGGAGTTGGGACTAGCGGGAGTTTACGAGCAGTACTTC	TRBD2	TRBV7-8	TRBJ2-7	many
CSASNHRVRYEQYF	TGCAGTGCTAGCAACCACAGGGTGCGGTACGAGCAGTACTTC	NA	TRBV20-1	TRBJ2-7	NA
CASRTSGTADVTQYF	TGTGCCAGCAGGACTTCCGGGACTGCCGATGTTACGCAGTATTTT	NA	TRBV25-1	TRBJ2-3	NA
CAISESASNYGYTF	TGTGCCATCAGTGAATCGGCCTCTAACTATGGCTACACCTTC	NA	TRBV10-3	TRBJ1-2	NA
CSVVLGGNANQPQHF	TGCAGCGTTGTGTTGGGGGGGAATGCCAATCAGCCCCAGCATTTT	NA	TRBV29-1	TRBJ1-5	few
CASSIATSGANVLTF	TGCGCCAGCAGCATAGCAACCTCTGGGGCCAACGTCCTGACTTTC	NA	TRBV5-1	TRBJ2-6	NA
CASSQDLARGDVQETQYF	TGTGCCAGCAGCCAAGATTTGGCCAGGGGGGACGTCCAAGAGACCCAGTACTTC	NA	TRBV3-1	TRBJ2-5	NA
CASSPQGGLGNTIYF	TGTGCCAGCTCACCGCAGGGAGGTCTCGGAAACACCATATATTTT	NA	TRBV18	TRBJ1-3	NA
CASSRRLAGQETQYF	TGTGCCAGCAGTCGCCGACTAGCGGGGCAAGAGACCCAGTACTTC	TRBD2	TRBV27	TRBJ2-5	few
CSARDQGLASDTQYF	TGCAGTGCTAGAGATCAAGGGCTAGCTTCAGATACGCAGTATTTT	NA	TRBV20-1	TRBJ2-3	NA
CSASGGRGTEAFF	TGCAGTGCTAGCGGTGGGCGGGGGACTGAAGCTTTCTTT	NA	TRBV20-1	TRBJ1-1	NA
CASSPPTSGRFNEQYF	TGTGCCAGCAGCCCACCGACTAGCGGGAGGTTCAACGAGCAGTACTTC	TRBD2	TRBV3-1	TRBJ2-7	few
CASSFQIWAGELFF	TGTGCCAGCAGTTTCCAGATTTGGGCCGGGGAGCTGTTTTTT	NA	TRBV27	TRBJ2-2	few
CSAGGTGYSNQPQHF	TGCAGTGCTGGCGGGACAGGGTATAGCAATCAGCCCCAGCATTTT	TRBD1	TRBV20-1	TRBJ1-5	many
CASSSGTSLSDEQFF	TGTGCCAGCAGCTCCGGGACTAGCTTATCCGATGAGCAGTTCTTC	TRBD2	TRBV7-2	TRBJ2-1	many
CATLQGRTATGELFF	TGTGCCACCTTACAGGGAAGGACGGCCACCGGGGAGCTGTTTTTT	NA	TRBV10-3	TRBJ2-2	NA
CASSRQVSGELFF	TGTGCCAGCAGCAGACAGGTTTCCGGGGAGCTGTTTTTT	NA	TRBV12-3/TRBV12-4	TRBJ2-2	few
CASSSGEVHEQYF	TGTGCCAGCAGCTCCGGGGAGGTCCACGAGCAGTACTTC	NA	TRBV7-8	TRBJ2-7	few
CCARDHMRGASYNEQFF	TGCTGTGCTAGAGATCATATGCGGGGGGCCTCTTACAATGAGCAGTTCTTC	TRBD2	TRBV20-1	TRBJ2-1	NA
CASARRNNSPLHF	TGTGCCAGCGCCCGTCGGAATAATTCACCCCTCCACTTT	NA	TRBV12-3/TRBV12-4	TRBJ1-6	few
CASSPYNQPQHF	TGTGCCAGCAGTCCGTACAATCAGCCCCAGCATTTT	NA	TRBV27	TRBJ1-5	many
CASSRGLGQGHEQYF	TGTGCCAGCAGCAGGGGGCTCGGACAGGGCCACGAGCAGTACTTC	TRBD1	TRBV6-2/TRBV6-3	TRBJ2-7	NA
CASSTGQSSYNSPLHF	TGCGCCAGCAGCACGGGACAGAGCTCCTATAATTCACCCCTCCACTTT	TRBD1	TRBV5-1	TRBJ1-6	few
CAISRTGNPYEQYF	TGTGCCATCTCCCGGACGGGAAATCCCTACGAGCAGTACTTC	NA	TRBV6-2/TRBV6-3	TRBJ2-7	NA
CSAPRPGTGANVLTF	TGCAGTGCCCCCCGGCCAGGGACTGGGGCCAACGTCCTGACTTTC	NA	TRBV20-1	TRBJ2-6	few
CASSYSSTPSSTDTQYF	TGTGCCAGCAGTTACTCATCGACGCCGTCTAGCACAGATACGCAGTATTTT	NA	TRBV6-2/TRBV6-3	TRBJ2-3	NA
CASSPGLTNQPQHF	TGTGCCAGCAGCCCGGGACTGACCAATCAGCCCCAGCATTTT	NA	TRBV5-5	TRBJ1-5	many
CASNRQGVDYGYTF	TGTGCCAGCAACAGACAGGGGGTGGACTATGGCTACACCTTC	TRBD1	TRBV3-1	TRBJ1-2	few
CASSTTGRLSGAFF	TGTGCCAGCAGTACCACGGGGCGGCTAAGTGGCGCTTTCTTT	NA	TRBV27	TRBJ1-1	NA
CASSRGAVTEAFF	TGTGCCAGCAGCCGGGGGGCAGTGACTGAAGCTTTCTTT	NA	TRBV7-9	TRBJ1-1	few
CATSDLGETQYF	TGTGCCACCAGTGATTTGGGGGAGACCCAGTACTTC	NA	TRBV24-1	TRBJ2-5	many
CASMGVTAYNEQFF	TGTGCCAGCATGGGCGTGACAGCCTACAATGAGCAGTTCTTC	NA	TRBV2	TRBJ2-1	many
CSVPPLQGIYEQYF	TGCAGTGTCCCGCCCCTACAGGGTATCTACGAGCAGTACTTC	NA	TRBV20-1	TRBJ2-7	NA
CAWGGLANTEAFF	TGTGCCTGGGGGGGGTTGGCGAACACTGAAGCTTTCTTT	NA	TRBV30	TRBJ1-1	NA
CASSLSGTGTYETQYF	TGTGCCAGCAGCTTAAGCGGGACAGGGACTTACGAGACCCAGTACTTC	TRBD1	TRBV7-3	TRBJ2-5	many
CASSSLGGGATDTQYF	TGCGCCAGCAGCAGCCTGGGAGGGGGCGCGACAGATACGCAGTATTTT	NA	TRBV5-1	TRBJ2-3	few